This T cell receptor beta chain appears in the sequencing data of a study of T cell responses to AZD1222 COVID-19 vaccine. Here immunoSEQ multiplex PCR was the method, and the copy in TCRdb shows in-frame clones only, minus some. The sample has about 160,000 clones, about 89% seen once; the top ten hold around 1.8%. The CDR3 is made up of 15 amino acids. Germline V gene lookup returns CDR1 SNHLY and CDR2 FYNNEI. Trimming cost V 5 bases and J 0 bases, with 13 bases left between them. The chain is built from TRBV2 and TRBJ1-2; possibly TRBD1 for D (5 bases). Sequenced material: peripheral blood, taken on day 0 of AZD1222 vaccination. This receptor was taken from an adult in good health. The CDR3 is CASSNDRDTNYGYTF. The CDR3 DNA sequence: TGTGCCAGCAGTAACGACAGAGATACTAACTATGGCTACACCTTC.